Listed below are T cell receptor beta chains from one sample, sequenced in a study of CD8 T cells in Susac syndrome. One entry per CDR3 protein, called by TCRdb with MiXCR from the immunoSEQ multiplex PCR reads. The sample shows about 120,000 distinct CDR3 sequences, around nine tenths of them seen only once. Input material: CD4+ T cells from PBMCs. The receptor source for this set is a human donor in good health. CDR3s include the opening cysteine and the closing phenylalanine or tryptophan. The order of the fields is J gene, clone size, D gene, V gene, CDR3 DNA, CDR3 protein. A D gene is named only where the DNA matches it firmly. Size tells how often a clone was seen (once, few, many) or the class of an expanded clone, and some rows leave it out.

j_gene: TRBJ1-1; abundance: .; d_gene: .; v_gene: TRBV7-3; CDR3nt: TGTGCCAGCAGGCAAGCTTCCGGGACTGAAGCTTTCTTT; CDR3aa: CASRQASGTEAFF
j_gene: TRBJ1-5; abundance: .; d_gene: .; v_gene: TRBV19; CDR3nt: TGTGCCAGTATGCCCAGAACAGATAATCAGCCCCAGCATTTT; CDR3aa: CASMPRTDNQPQHF
j_gene: TRBJ2-7; abundance: .; d_gene: .; v_gene: TRBV11-1; CDR3nt: TGTGCCAGCAGCGACCACACTCAGGGATCCTACGAGCAGTACTTC; CDR3aa: CASSDHTQGSYEQYF
j_gene: TRBJ2-2; abundance: .; d_gene: TRBD1; v_gene: TRBV13; CDR3nt: TGTGCCAGCAGCTACGGACAGGCCGGGGAGCTGTTTTTT; CDR3aa: CASSYGQAGELFF
j_gene: TRBJ2-2; abundance: .; d_gene: .; v_gene: TRBV6-2/TRBV6-3; CDR3nt: TGTGCCAGCAGTTCGCGGGGTTCGAGCACCGGGGAGCTGTTTTTT; CDR3aa: CASSSRGSSTGELFF
j_gene: TRBJ1-1; abundance: .; d_gene: TRBD1; v_gene: TRBV7-9; CDR3nt: TGTGCCAGCAGCTTAGGGCAGGGGGCCCCTGAAGCTTTCTTT; CDR3aa: CASSLGQGAPEAFF
j_gene: TRBJ2-6; abundance: .; d_gene: .; v_gene: TRBV19; CDR3nt: TGTGCCAGTAGCCCCACTGTCTTCTCCTCTGGGGCCAACGTCCTGACTTTC; CDR3aa: CASSPTVFSSGANVLTF
j_gene: TRBJ2-5; abundance: .; d_gene: .; v_gene: TRBV6-2/TRBV6-3; CDR3nt: TGTGCCAGCAGGCGGGACCTCTTGAGGGAGACCCAGTACTTC; CDR3aa: CASRRDLLRETQYF
j_gene: TRBJ1-2; abundance: .; d_gene: TRBD1; v_gene: TRBV5-8; CDR3nt: TGTGCCACCCCGACCTCACCACCCGGGACAGGGGGTAACTATGGCTACACCTTC; CDR3aa: CATPTSPPGTGGNYGYTF
j_gene: TRBJ2-1; abundance: .; d_gene: .; v_gene: TRBV20-1; CDR3nt: TGCAGTGCTAGAGCGGGGTTGGCTGAGCAGTTCTTC; CDR3aa: CSARAGLAEQFF
j_gene: TRBJ2-3; abundance: .; d_gene: TRBD2; v_gene: TRBV29-1; CDR3nt: TGCAGCGTTGACCCCGGGCTAGCGGGGCCCACAGATACGCAGTATTTT; CDR3aa: CSVDPGLAGPTDTQYF
j_gene: TRBJ2-7; abundance: .; d_gene: .; v_gene: TRBV9; CDR3nt: TGTGCCAGCAGCGTCGAAGACTTGGGCTACGAGCAGTACTTC; CDR3aa: CASSVEDLGYEQYF
j_gene: TRBJ2-1; abundance: few; d_gene: TRBD2; v_gene: TRBV12-3/TRBV12-4; CDR3nt: TGTGCCAGCAGTAAGCGGGAGGGCGTCGGCAATGAGCAGTTCTTC; CDR3aa: CASSKREGVGNEQFF
j_gene: TRBJ2-5; abundance: .; d_gene: TRBD2; v_gene: TRBV20-1; CDR3nt: TGCAGTGCTCCGCCCGGGGGGTTGCAAGAGACCCAGTACTTC; CDR3aa: CSAPPGGLQETQYF
j_gene: TRBJ1-4; abundance: .; d_gene: .; v_gene: TRBV3-1; CDR3nt: TGTGCCAGCAGCCCAACGACTGGGCAGGCGGTTAATGAAAAACTGTTTTTT; CDR3aa: CASSPTTGQAVNEKLFF
j_gene: TRBJ1-1; abundance: .; d_gene: .; v_gene: TRBV12-3/TRBV12-4; CDR3nt: TGTGCCAGCAGTTTCTGGGGAGAGGACACTGAAGCTTTCTTT; CDR3aa: CASSFWGEDTEAFF
j_gene: TRBJ2-7; abundance: .; d_gene: .; v_gene: TRBV2; CDR3nt: TGTGCCAGCAGTGGGAGTAGCAGGGCCTACGAGCAGTACTTC; CDR3aa: CASSGSSRAYEQYF
j_gene: TRBJ2-7; abundance: .; d_gene: .; v_gene: TRBV5-1; CDR3nt: TGCGCCAGCAGCTTGGCCGTCGGAACCTACGAGCAGTACTTC; CDR3aa: CASSLAVGTYEQYF
j_gene: TRBJ1-5; abundance: .; d_gene: .; v_gene: TRBV5-5; CDR3nt: TGTGCCAGCAGCTTGGCCGACAGCAGCAATCAGCCCCAGCATTTT; CDR3aa: CASSLADSSNQPQHF
j_gene: TRBJ1-1; abundance: .; d_gene: .; v_gene: TRBV18; CDR3nt: TGTGCCAGCTCACCTTGGGAGAACACTGAAGCTTTCTTT; CDR3aa: CASSPWENTEAFF
j_gene: TRBJ2-2; abundance: .; d_gene: .; v_gene: TRBV7-2; CDR3nt: TGTGCCAGCACCAACAAGGGGTCTGCGAACACCGGGGAGCTGTTTTTT; CDR3aa: CASTNKGSANTGELFF
j_gene: TRBJ2-1; abundance: .; d_gene: TRBD2; v_gene: TRBV4-3; CDR3nt: TGCGCCAGCAGCCAAGAAGGACTAGTGGGTGAGCAGTTCTTC; CDR3aa: CASSQEGLVGEQFF
j_gene: TRBJ1-1; abundance: .; d_gene: .; v_gene: TRBV29-1; CDR3nt: TGCAGCGTTGACGGGGACCCTAACACTGAAGCTTTCTTT; CDR3aa: CSVDGDPNTEAFF
j_gene: TRBJ2-7; abundance: .; d_gene: .; v_gene: TRBV7-9; CDR3nt: TGTGCCAGCAGCTTAGCGCTGGCAGGGGGGAACTACGAGCAGTACTTC; CDR3aa: CASSLALAGGNYEQYF
j_gene: TRBJ2-3; abundance: .; d_gene: .; v_gene: TRBV15; CDR3nt: TGTGCCACCAGCAGGTTTTCCTTAGGAGATACGCAGTATTTT; CDR3aa: CATSRFSLGDTQYF
j_gene: TRBJ1-5; abundance: .; d_gene: .; v_gene: TRBV5-1; CDR3nt: TGCGCCAGCAGCTTGGAGACAGGCGCACGGCCCCAGCATTTT; CDR3aa: CASSLETGARPQHF
j_gene: TRBJ1-1; abundance: once; d_gene: .; v_gene: TRBV20-1; CDR3nt: TGCAGTGCTACGAGAGGGGGGGCCCAGGACACTGAAGCTTTCTTT; CDR3aa: CSATRGGAQDTEAFF
j_gene: TRBJ2-4; abundance: .; d_gene: TRBD2; v_gene: TRBV3-1; CDR3nt: TGTGCCAGCAGCCAAGTCCCGCCTAGCGGGAGGGTAGCCAAAAACATTCAGTACTTC; CDR3aa: CASSQVPPSGRVAKNIQYF
j_gene: TRBJ1-1; abundance: .; d_gene: .; v_gene: TRBV20-1; CDR3nt: TGCAGTGCTAGTAACATGAACACTGAAGCTTTCTTT; CDR3aa: CSASNMNTEAFF
j_gene: TRBJ2-1; abundance: .; d_gene: .; v_gene: TRBV27; CDR3nt: TGTGCCAGCAGTCCAGGGTCCTACGGCAATGAGCAGTTCTTC; CDR3aa: CASSPGSYGNEQFF
j_gene: TRBJ1-1; abundance: once; d_gene: TRBD1; v_gene: TRBV7-9; CDR3nt: TGTGCCAGCAGCGACAGGGGGCGCGGCACTGAAGCTTTCTTT; CDR3aa: CASSDRGRGTEAFF
j_gene: TRBJ2-3; abundance: .; d_gene: TRBD2; v_gene: TRBV7-2; CDR3nt: TGTGCCAGCAGCGCGGGACTAGCGGGAGGTGTAAAAGATACGCAGTATTTT; CDR3aa: CASSAGLAGGVKDTQYF
j_gene: TRBJ2-5; abundance: .; d_gene: TRBD1; v_gene: TRBV20-1; CDR3nt: TGCAGTGTAACAGGGGGCTCTGAGACCCAGTACTTC; CDR3aa: CSVTGGSETQYF
j_gene: TRBJ2-1; abundance: .; d_gene: TRBD2; v_gene: TRBV20-1; CDR3nt: TGCAGTGCTGGAGGGAGGACTAGCGGGAGGTTCGATGAGCAGTTCTTC; CDR3aa: CSAGGRTSGRFDEQFF
j_gene: TRBJ1-1; abundance: once; d_gene: .; v_gene: TRBV15; CDR3nt: TGTGCCACCAGCAGAGCCCGCGGTTCTGAAGCTTTCTTT; CDR3aa: CATSRARGSEAFF
j_gene: TRBJ1-5; abundance: .; d_gene: .; v_gene: TRBV18; CDR3nt: TGTGCCAGCTCACCAGAAGAGTCGCATCAGCCCCAGCATTTT; CDR3aa: CASSPEESHQPQHF
j_gene: TRBJ2-1; abundance: .; d_gene: TRBD2; v_gene: TRBV9; CDR3nt: TGTGCCAGCAGCGTAGAACGAGCGGGGGCGTTCAATGAGCAGTTCTTC; CDR3aa: CASSVERAGAFNEQFF
j_gene: TRBJ2-3; abundance: .; d_gene: .; v_gene: TRBV4-3; CDR3nt: TGCGCCAGCAGCCGTAACCCAGGGGATGCCTCTGATACGCAGTATTTT; CDR3aa: CASSRNPGDASDTQYF
j_gene: TRBJ2-3; abundance: .; d_gene: TRBD2; v_gene: TRBV7-2; CDR3nt: TGTGCCAGCAGGGTAGCGGGGGCAACAGATACGCAGTATTTT; CDR3aa: CASRVAGATDTQYF
j_gene: TRBJ1-3; abundance: .; d_gene: .; v_gene: TRBV6-6; CDR3nt: TGTGCCAGCAGCCCCGAAGGAAACACCATATATTTT; CDR3aa: CASSPEGNTIYF
j_gene: TRBJ2-7; abundance: .; d_gene: .; v_gene: TRBV4-3; CDR3nt: TGCGCCAGCAGCCAAGGAGTTGAATCCTACGAGCAGTACTTC; CDR3aa: CASSQGVESYEQYF
j_gene: TRBJ2-7; abundance: .; d_gene: TRBD1; v_gene: TRBV12-3/TRBV12-4; CDR3nt: TGTGCCAGCAGTTTGACAGGGCGCGTTCAGCAGTACTTC; CDR3aa: CASSLTGRVQQYF
j_gene: TRBJ1-2; abundance: .; d_gene: TRBD1; v_gene: TRBV14; CDR3nt: TGTGCCAGCAGCCAGCTGACAGGGGCTCTACCCTTGTTGCGTTACACCTTC; CDR3aa: CASSQLTGALPLLRYTF
j_gene: TRBJ1-1; abundance: .; d_gene: .; v_gene: TRBV6-2/TRBV6-3; CDR3nt: TGTGCCAGCAGTTACCTCCAGGGGCCCCACCTTATGGAAGCTTTCTTT; CDR3aa: CASSYLQGPHLMEAFF
j_gene: TRBJ2-6; abundance: .; d_gene: .; v_gene: TRBV12-3/TRBV12-4; CDR3nt: TGTGCCAGCAGTTTTGACAGCACTGGGGCCAACGTCCTGACTTTC; CDR3aa: CASSFDSTGANVLTF
j_gene: TRBJ2-3; abundance: .; d_gene: .; v_gene: TRBV23-1; CDR3nt: TGCGCCAGCAGTTCAATGGCAGGGAGTGCGGGAACAGATACGCAGTATTTT; CDR3aa: CASSSMAGSAGTDTQYF
j_gene: TRBJ1-1; abundance: .; d_gene: .; v_gene: TRBV6-2/TRBV6-3; CDR3nt: TGTGCCAGCATGTTACAGGGGAACACTGAAGCTTTCTTT; CDR3aa: CASMLQGNTEAFF
j_gene: TRBJ2-5; abundance: .; d_gene: .; v_gene: TRBV7-2; CDR3nt: TGTGCCAGCAGCTTAGTACTAGCCCAAGAGACCCAGTACTTC; CDR3aa: CASSLVLAQETQYF
j_gene: TRBJ2-2; abundance: .; d_gene: .; v_gene: TRBV2; CDR3nt: TGTGCCAGCAAACCCTTCCCCAGGGACACCGGGGAGCTGTTTTTT; CDR3aa: CASKPFPRDTGELFF
j_gene: TRBJ1-6; abundance: .; d_gene: TRBD1; v_gene: TRBV5-1; CDR3nt: TGCGCCAGCAGCTTGCAGGACAGGGGAGGTAATTCACCCCTCCACTTT; CDR3aa: CASSLQDRGGNSPLHF
j_gene: TRBJ1-6; abundance: .; d_gene: .; v_gene: TRBV5-1; CDR3nt: TGCGCCAGCACCGGGGATTATAATTCACCCCTCCACTTT; CDR3aa: CASTGDYNSPLHF
j_gene: TRBJ2-7; abundance: .; d_gene: TRBD1; v_gene: TRBV5-1; CDR3nt: TGCGCCAGCAGCCCTCTCCCCGGGACAGGATCCTACGAGCAGTACTTC; CDR3aa: CASSPLPGTGSYEQYF
j_gene: TRBJ2-5; abundance: few; d_gene: TRBD1; v_gene: TRBV5-1; CDR3nt: TGCGCCAGCAGCTCGGGACAGCCCCAAGAGACCCAGTACTTC; CDR3aa: CASSSGQPQETQYF
j_gene: TRBJ2-2; abundance: .; d_gene: .; v_gene: TRBV20-1; CDR3nt: TGCAGTGCTAGCTTGGGGGGCCGGGACACCGGGGAGCTGTTTTTT; CDR3aa: CSASLGGRDTGELFF
j_gene: TRBJ1-5; abundance: .; d_gene: .; v_gene: TRBV29-1; CDR3nt: TGCAGCGCATTAATGGTAGGACAGCCCCAGCATTTT; CDR3aa: CSALMVGQPQHF